This T cell receptor (beta chain) was sequenced in a study of T cells after yellow fever vaccination. Background on the study: Preparing low-cell-number fractions relied on SMART-Seq v4 Ultra Low Input.

A word on this clonotype: The antigen remains unidentified.

Points from the study as a whole: The booster response re-showed most primary clones: 96% CD4, 88% CD8. The secondary response showed a weaker magnitude and a faster peak, day 5 versus 15.

They built TCR cDNA with 5'RACE template switching, a step that put in a universal primer site and UMIs. From the 5' RACE reads, TCRdb called clonotypes with MiXCR, one entry per CDR3 protein. The sample lists fewer than 650,000 distinct CDR3 sequences, 21% seen once, with 16% in the top ten. Sequenced material: PBMCs, taken roughly 23 days after the first yellow fever vaccination. This sequence was found in a man aged 18 to 30 who received the YFV17D yellow fever vaccine.

The DNA of the CDR3 is TGCAGTGCTAGAACTAGTAGGGTGTTAGATACGCAGTATTTT. Its protein is CSARTSRVLDTQYF. V gene TRBV20-1 combines with J gene TRBJ2-3; perhaps TRBD2 as D (5 bases). The V gene lost 2 bases and the J gene lost 5 bases, with 14 bases spanning the gap. CDR1 and CDR2 (germline): DFQATT, SNEGSKA (reference sequence). This CDR3 has 14 amino acids.